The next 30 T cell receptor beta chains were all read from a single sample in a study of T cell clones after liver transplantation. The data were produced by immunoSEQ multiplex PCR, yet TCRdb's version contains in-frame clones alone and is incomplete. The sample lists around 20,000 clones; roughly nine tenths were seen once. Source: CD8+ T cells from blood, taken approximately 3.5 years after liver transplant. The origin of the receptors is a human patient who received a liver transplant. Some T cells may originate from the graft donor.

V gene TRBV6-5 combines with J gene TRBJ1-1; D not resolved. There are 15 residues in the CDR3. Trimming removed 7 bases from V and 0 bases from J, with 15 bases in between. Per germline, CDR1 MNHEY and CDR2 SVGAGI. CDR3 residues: CASKPETTMNTEAFF. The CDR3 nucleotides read TGTGCCAGCAAGCCAGAGACAACGATGAACACTGAAGCTTTCTTT.

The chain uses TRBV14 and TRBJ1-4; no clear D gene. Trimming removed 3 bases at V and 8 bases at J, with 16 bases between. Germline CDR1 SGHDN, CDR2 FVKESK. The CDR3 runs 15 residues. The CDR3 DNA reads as TGTGCCAGCAGCCAGGGAGTCTCCAGGATAGAAAAACTGTTTTTT. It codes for CASSQGVSRIEKLFF.

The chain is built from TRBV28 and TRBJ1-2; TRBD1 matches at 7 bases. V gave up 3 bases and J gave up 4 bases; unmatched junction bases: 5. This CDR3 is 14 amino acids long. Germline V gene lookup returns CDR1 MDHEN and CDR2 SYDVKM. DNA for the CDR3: TGTGCCAGCAGTTTCGGACAGGCAGTCTATGGCTACACCTTC. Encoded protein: CASSFGQAVYGYTF.

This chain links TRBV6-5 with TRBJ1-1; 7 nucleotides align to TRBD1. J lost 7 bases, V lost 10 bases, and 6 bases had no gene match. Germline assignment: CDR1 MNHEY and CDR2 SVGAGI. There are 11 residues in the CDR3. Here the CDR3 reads CATRQGHEAFF. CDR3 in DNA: TGTGCCACCCGACAGGGCCATGAAGCTTTCTTT.

CDR3 residues: CASLTFGNTIYF. CDR3 DNA sequence: TGTGCCAGTCTGACTTTTGGAAACACCATATATTTT. The chain carries TRBV21-1 and TRBJ1-3. TRBV21-1 is flagged as a pseudogene. This CDR3 is 12 amino acids long.

CDR3: CASSPERERQYEQYF. The CDR3 bases are TGTGCCAGCTCACCAGAGCGGGAGCGACAATACGAGCAGTACTTC. This chain connects TRBV18 to TRBJ2-7; 8 nucleotides line up with TRBD2. The germline CDR1 and CDR2 sequences are KGHSH and LQKENI. The CDR3 has 15 amino acids. Germline trimming cut 2 bases from V and 4 bases from J; bases unmatched to any gene: 7. Full variable domain (outside the CDR3, taken from reference TRBV18 and TRBJ2-7): NAGVMQNPRHLVRRRGQEARLRCSPMKGHSHVYWYRQLPEEGLKFMVYLQKENIIDESGMPKERFSAEFPKEGPSILRIQQVVRGDSAAYFCASSPERERQYEQYFGPGTRLTVT.

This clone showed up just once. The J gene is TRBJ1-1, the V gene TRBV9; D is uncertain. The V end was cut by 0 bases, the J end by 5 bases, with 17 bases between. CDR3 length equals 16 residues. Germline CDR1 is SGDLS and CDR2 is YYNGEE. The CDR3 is CASSVGSGPVGTEAFF. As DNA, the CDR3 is TGTGCCAGCAGCGTAGGAAGCGGACCGGTGGGGACTGAAGCTTTCTTT. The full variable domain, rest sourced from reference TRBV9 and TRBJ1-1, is DSGVTQTPKHLITATGQRVTLRCSPRSGDLSVYWYQQSLDQGLQFLIQYYNGEERAKGNILERFSAQQFPDLHSELNLSSLELGDSALYFCASSVGSGPVGTEAFFGQGTRLTVV.

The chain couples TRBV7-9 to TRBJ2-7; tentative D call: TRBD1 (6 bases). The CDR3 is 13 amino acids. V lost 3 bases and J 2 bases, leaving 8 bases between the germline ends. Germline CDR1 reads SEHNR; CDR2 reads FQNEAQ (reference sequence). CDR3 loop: CASSFTGTYEQYF. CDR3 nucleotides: TGTGCCAGCAGCTTCACAGGGACCTACGAGCAGTACTTC.

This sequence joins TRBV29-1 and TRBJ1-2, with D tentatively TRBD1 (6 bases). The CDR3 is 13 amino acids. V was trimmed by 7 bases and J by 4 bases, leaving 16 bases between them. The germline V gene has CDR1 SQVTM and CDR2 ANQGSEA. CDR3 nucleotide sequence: TGCAGCGCAGACCCTCAGGGGACCTATGGCTACACCTTC. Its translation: CSADPQGTYGYTF.

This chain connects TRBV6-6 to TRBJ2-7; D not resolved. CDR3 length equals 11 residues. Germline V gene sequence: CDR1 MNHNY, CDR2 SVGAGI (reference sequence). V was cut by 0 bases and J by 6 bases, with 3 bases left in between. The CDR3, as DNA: TGTGCCAGCAGTTACTCAGTCGAGCAGTACTTC. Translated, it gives CASSYSVEQYF.

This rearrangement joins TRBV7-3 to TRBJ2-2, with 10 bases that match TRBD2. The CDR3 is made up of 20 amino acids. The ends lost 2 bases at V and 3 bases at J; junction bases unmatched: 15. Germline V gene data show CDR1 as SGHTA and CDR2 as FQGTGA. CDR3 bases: TGTGCCAGCAGCTTATCCCCCCCGAAGCGGGAGGGCCTTGACACCGGGGAGCTGTTTTTT. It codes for CASSLSPPKREGLDTGELFF.

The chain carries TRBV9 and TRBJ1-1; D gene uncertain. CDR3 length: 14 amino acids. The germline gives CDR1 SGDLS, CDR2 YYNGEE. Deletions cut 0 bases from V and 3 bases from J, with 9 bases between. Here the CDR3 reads CASSVATGHTEAFF. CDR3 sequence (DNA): TGTGCCAGCAGCGTAGCTACCGGACACACTGAAGCTTTCTTT.

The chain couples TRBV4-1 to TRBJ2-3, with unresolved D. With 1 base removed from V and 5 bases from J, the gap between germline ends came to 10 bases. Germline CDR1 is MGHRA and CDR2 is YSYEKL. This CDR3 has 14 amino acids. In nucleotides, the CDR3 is TGCGCCAGCAGCCAAGGGGTACTCATAGATACGCAGTATTTT. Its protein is CASSQGVLIDTQYF.

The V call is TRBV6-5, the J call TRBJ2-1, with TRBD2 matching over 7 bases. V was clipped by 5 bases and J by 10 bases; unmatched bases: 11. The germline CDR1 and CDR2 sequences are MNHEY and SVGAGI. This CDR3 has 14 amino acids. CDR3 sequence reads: CASSPHHQAGEQFF. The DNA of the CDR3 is TGTGCCAGCAGTCCGCACCACCAAGCGGGGGAGCAGTTCTTC.

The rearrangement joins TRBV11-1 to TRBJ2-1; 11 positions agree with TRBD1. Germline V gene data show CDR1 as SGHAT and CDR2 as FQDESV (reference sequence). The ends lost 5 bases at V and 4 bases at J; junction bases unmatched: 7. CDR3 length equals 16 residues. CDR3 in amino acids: CASSRGTGGLYNEQFF. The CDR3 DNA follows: TGTGCCAGCAGCCGCGGGACAGGGGGTTTGTACAATGAGCAGTTCTTC.

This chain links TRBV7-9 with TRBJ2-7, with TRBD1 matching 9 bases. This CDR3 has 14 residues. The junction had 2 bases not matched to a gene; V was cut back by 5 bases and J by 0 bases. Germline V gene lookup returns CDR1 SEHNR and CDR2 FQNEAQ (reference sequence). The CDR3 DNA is TGTGCCAGCAGCGGACAGGGGTTCTCCTACGAGCAGTACTTC. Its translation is CASSGQGFSYEQYF.

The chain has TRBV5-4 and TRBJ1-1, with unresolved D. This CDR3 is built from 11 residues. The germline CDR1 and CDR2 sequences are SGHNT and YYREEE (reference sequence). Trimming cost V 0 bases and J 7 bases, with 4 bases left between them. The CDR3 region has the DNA TGTGCCAGCAGCTTGGGACGTGAAGCTTTCTTT. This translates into CASSLGREAFF.

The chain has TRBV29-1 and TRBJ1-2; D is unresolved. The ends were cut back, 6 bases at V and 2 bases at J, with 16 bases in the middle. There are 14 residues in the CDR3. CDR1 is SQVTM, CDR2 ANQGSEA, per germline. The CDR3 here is CSVVHLDLNYGYTF. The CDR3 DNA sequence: TGCAGCGTGGTTCATTTGGACTTAAACTATGGCTACACCTTC.

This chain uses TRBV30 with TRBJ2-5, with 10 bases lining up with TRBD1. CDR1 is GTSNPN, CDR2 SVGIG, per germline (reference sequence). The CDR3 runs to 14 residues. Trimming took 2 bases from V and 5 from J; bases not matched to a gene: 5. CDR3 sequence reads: CAWSSGTGDETQYF. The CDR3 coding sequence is TGTGCCTGGAGTTCCGGGACAGGGGATGAGACCCAGTACTTC.

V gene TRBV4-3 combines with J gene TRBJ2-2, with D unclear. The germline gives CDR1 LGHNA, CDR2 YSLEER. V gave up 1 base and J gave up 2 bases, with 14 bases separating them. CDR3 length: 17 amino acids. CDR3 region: CASSQAVLSRNTGELFF. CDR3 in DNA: TGCGCCAGCAGCCAAGCGGTACTCTCGCGAAACACCGGGGAGCTGTTTTTT.

The DNA for the CDR3 is TGCGCCAGCAGCACCGGAGGGACCGGATCTCTCACTGAAGCTTTCTTT. The encoded protein is CASSTGGTGSLTEAFF. The chain uses TRBV4-3 and TRBJ1-1; D possibly corresponds to TRBD1 (5 bases). V lost 5 bases and J 4 bases, leaving 20 bases between the germline ends. CDR3 length: 16 amino acids. Germline V gene sequence: CDR1 LGHNA, CDR2 YSLEER.

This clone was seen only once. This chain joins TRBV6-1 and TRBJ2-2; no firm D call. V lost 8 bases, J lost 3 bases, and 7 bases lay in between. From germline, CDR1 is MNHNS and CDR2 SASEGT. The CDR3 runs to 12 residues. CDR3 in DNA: TGTGCCAGCTCTGATTACACCGGGGAGCTGTTTTTT. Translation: CASSDYTGELFF.

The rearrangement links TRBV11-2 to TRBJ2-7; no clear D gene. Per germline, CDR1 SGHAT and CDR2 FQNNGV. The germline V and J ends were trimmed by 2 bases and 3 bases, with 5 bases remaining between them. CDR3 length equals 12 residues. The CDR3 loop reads CASSLLFYEQYF. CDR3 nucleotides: TGTGCCAGCAGCTTACTGTTCTACGAGCAGTACTTC.

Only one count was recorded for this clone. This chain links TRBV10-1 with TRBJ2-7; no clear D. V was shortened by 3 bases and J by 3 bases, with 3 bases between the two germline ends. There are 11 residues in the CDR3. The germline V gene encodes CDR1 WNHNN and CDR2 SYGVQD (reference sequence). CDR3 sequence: CASSEGYEQYF. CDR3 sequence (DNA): TGCGCCAGCAGTGAAGGCTACGAGCAGTACTTC.

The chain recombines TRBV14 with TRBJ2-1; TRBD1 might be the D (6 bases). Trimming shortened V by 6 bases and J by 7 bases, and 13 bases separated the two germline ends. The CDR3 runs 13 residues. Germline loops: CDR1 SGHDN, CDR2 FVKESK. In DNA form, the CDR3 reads TGTGCCAGCAGTCGTTTCAGGGGTAATGAGCAGTTCTTC. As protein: CASSRFRGNEQFF.

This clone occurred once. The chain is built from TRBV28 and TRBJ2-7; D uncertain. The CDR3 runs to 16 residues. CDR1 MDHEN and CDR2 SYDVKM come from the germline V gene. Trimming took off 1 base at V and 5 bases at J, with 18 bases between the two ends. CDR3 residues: CASSLYPVEGSNEQYF. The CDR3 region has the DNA TGTGCCAGCAGTTTATACCCAGTGGAAGGATCTAACGAGCAGTACTTC.

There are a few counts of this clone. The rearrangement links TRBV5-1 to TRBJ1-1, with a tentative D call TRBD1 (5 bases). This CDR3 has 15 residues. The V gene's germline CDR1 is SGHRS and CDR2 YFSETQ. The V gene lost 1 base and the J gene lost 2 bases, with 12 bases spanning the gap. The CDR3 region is CASSLFGDANTEAFF. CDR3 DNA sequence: TGCGCCAGCAGCTTGTTTGGGGACGCAAACACTGAAGCTTTCTTT.

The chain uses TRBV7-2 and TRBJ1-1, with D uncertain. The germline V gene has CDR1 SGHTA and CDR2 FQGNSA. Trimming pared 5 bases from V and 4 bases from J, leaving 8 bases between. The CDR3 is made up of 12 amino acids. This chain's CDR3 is CASSPLGTEAFF. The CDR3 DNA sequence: TGTGCCAGCAGCCCACTCGGCACTGAAGCTTTCTTT. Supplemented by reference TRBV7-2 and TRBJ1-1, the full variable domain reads GAGVSQSPSNKVTEKGKDVELRCDPISGHTALYWYRQSLGQGLEFLIYFQGNSAPDKSGLPSDRFSAERTGGSVSTLTIQRTQQEDSAVYLCASSPLGTEAFFGQGTRLTVV.

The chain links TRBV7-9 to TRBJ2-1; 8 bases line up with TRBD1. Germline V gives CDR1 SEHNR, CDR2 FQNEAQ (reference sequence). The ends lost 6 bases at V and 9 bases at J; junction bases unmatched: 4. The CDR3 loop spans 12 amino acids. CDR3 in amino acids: CASRLQGGEQFF. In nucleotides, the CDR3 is TGTGCCAGCAGGTTACAGGGGGGTGAGCAGTTCTTC.

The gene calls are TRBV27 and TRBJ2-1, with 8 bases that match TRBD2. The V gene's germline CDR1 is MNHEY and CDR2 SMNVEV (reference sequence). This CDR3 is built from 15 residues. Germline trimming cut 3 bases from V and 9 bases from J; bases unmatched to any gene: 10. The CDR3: CASSFGAGAWSEQFF. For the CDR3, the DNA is TGTGCCAGCAGTTTCGGAGCGGGAGCCTGGAGTGAGCAGTTCTTC.